The following is a T cell receptor beta chain sequence with its context. An end of the junction does not agree with germline; a read error may underlie this. The entry originates in a study of T cells in Graves' hyperthyroidism and ophthalmopathy. Amplification targeted TCR beta CDR3 regions from RNA transcripts. The HTBI primer set served for first-round RT-PCR of the TCR CDR3. TCRdb re-called the multiplex PCR reads through MiXCR, storing one row per CDR3 protein. The sample has 540,000 or so distinct CDR3 sequences; about 43% are singletons. This TCR came from an adult woman with Graves' disease, either hyperthyroidism or ophthalmopathy (not recorded which). Sequenced input: peripheral blood or thyroid tissue (not recorded which).

The CDR3, as DNA: TGTGCCAGCAGTTACGAACGGACTAGCGGGCAAGAGACCCAGTACTTC. Its protein is CASSYERTSGQETQYF. This chain joins TRBV10-3 and TRBJ2-5; 11 bases match TRBD2. There are 16 residues in the CDR3. Germline V CDR1 and CDR2: ENHRY, SYGVKD.